This TCR beta chain was obtained from a study of T-cell memory formation after mild COVID-19. Study background: TCR clusters were mostly donor specific. Findings and caveats of the study: CD4/CD8 balance held among clones contracting day 15 to 85, and later expanders leaned CD4+. Still unconfirmed is whether the second-wave clones peaking on day 37 recognized SARS-CoV-2. Those CD4+ clones that contracted were mainly in CM and EM (CD8+ ones in EMRA).

V was cut by 4 bases and J by 5 bases, with 14 bases left in between. The V gene's germline CDR1 is MGHRA and CDR2 YSYEKL. The CDR3 loop spans 15 amino acids. This clonotype has more than one count but fewer than ten. Its antigen is not identified. Each CDR3 protein gets one entry after TCRdb re-called the 5' RACE reads with MiXCR. The table includes around 300,000 distinct CDR3 sequences, 19% detected once. The sample taken for sequencing was PBMCs or a T cell subset sorted from them (not recorded which). This clonotype was obtained from a man aged 18 to 29 who had mild COVID-19 (a few samples of this study predate the infection). Cell type and time point are not known. The chain recombines TRBV4-1 with TRBJ2-2; D is perhaps TRBD1 or TRBD2 (6 bases each). The CDR3 sequence: CASSPTRGRTGELFF. The CDR3 bases are TGCGCCAGCAGCCCGACAAGGGGGAGGACCGGGGAGCTGTTTTTT.